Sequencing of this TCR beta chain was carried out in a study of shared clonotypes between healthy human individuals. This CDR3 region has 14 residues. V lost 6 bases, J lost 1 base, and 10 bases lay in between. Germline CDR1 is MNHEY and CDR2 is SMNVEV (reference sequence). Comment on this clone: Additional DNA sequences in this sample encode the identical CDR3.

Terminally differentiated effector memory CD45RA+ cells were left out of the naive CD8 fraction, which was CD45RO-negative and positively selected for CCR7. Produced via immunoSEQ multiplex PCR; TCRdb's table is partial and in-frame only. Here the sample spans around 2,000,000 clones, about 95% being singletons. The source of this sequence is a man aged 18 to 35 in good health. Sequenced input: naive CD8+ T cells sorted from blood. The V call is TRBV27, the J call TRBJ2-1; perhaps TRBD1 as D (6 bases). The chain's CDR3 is CASRTGSSYNEQFF. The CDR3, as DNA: TGTGCCAGCAGGACAGGTAGTTCCTACAATGAGCAGTTCTTC.